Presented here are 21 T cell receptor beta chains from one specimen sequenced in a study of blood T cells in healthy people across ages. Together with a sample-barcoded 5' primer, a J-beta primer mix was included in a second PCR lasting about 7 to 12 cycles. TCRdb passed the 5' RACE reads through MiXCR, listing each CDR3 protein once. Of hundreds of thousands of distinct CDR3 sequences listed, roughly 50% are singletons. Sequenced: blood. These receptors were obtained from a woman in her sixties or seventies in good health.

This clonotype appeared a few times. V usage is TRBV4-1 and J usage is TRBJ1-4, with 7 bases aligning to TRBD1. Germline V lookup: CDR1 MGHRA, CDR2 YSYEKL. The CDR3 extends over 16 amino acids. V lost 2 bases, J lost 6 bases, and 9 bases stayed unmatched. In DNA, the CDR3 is TGCGCCAGCAGCCAACAACAGGGGAGGCAGGATGAAAAACTGTTTTTT. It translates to CASSQQQGRQDEKLFF.

CDR3 loop: CASSYSGIATGANVLTF. CDR3 nucleotides: TGTGCCAGCAGTTACTCCGGGATTGCCACTGGGGCCAACGTCCTGACTTTC. The chain carries TRBV6-5 and TRBJ2-6; weak D call: TRBD2 (5 bases). Trimming pared 0 bases from V and 2 bases from J, leaving 11 bases between. The germline CDR1 and CDR2 sequences are MNHEY and SVGAGI. CDR3 size: 17 residues.

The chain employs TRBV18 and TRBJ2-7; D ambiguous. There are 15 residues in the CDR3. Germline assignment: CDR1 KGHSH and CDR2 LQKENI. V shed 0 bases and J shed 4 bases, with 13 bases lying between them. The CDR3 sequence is CASSPPKVNFYEQYF. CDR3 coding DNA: TGTGCCAGCTCACCACCAAAGGTCAATTTTTACGAGCAGTACTTC.

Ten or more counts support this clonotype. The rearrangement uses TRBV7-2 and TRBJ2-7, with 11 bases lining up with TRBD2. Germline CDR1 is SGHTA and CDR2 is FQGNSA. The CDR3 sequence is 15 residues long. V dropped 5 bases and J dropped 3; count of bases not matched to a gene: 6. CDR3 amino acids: CASSPSGTSGYEQYF. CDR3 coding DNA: TGTGCCAGCAGCCCCTCCGGGACTAGCGGCTACGAGCAGTACTTC.

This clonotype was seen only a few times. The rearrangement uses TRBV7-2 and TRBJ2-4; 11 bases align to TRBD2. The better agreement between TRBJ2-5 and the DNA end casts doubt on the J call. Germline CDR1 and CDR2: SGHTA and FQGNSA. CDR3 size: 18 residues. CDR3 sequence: CASSRNAPTSGVGETQYF. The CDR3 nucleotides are TGTGCCAGCAGCCGAAACGCCCCGACTAGCGGGGTGGGGGAGACCCAGTACTTC.

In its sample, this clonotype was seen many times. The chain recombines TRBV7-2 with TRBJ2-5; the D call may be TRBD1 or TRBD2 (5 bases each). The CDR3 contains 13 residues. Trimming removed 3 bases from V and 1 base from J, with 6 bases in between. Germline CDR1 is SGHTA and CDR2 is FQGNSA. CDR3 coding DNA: TGTGCCAGCAGCTTCGGGGCCCAAGAGACCCAGTACTTC. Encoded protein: CASSFGAQETQYF.

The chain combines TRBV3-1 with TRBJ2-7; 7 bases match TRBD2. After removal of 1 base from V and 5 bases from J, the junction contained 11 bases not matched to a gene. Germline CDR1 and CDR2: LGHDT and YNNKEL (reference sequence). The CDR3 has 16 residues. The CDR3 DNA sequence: TGTGCCAGCAGCCAAGTTGCCGCGGGAGTCTCTCACGAGCAGTACTTC. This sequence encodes CASSQVAAGVSHEQYF.

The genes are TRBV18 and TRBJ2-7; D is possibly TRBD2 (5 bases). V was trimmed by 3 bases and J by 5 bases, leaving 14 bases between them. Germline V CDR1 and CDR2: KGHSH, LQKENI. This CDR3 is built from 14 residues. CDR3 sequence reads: CASSPTMTVNEQYF. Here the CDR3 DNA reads TGTGCCAGCTCACCGACTATGACGGTCAACGAGCAGTACTTC.

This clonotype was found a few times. CDR3 sequence: CSAEGVYNEQFF. The DNA for the CDR3 is TGCAGTGCGGAGGGGGTTTACAATGAGCAGTTCTTC. This rearrangement joins TRBV20-1 to TRBJ2-1, with D perhaps assigned TRBD1 or TRBD2 (6 bases each). The CDR3 is 12 residues long. With 6 bases removed from V and 4 bases from J, the gap between germline ends came to 10 bases. Germline CDR1 DFQATT, CDR2 SNEGSKA (reference sequence).

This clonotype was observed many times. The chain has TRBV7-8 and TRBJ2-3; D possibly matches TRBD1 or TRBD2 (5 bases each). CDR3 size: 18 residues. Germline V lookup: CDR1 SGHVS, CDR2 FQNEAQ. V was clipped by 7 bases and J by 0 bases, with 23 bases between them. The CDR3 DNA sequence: TGTGCCAGCAACCAATCGCCCGGCGGTGGGGGTAGCACAGATACGCAGTATTTT. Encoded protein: CASNQSPGGGGSTDTQYF.

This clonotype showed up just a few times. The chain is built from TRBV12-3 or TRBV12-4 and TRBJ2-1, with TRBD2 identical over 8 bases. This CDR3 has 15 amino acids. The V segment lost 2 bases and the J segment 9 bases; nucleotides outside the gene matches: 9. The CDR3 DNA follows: TGTGCCAGCAGTTTAATGAGCGGGAGTCTTTTTGAGCAGTTCTTC. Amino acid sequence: CASSLMSGSLFEQFF.

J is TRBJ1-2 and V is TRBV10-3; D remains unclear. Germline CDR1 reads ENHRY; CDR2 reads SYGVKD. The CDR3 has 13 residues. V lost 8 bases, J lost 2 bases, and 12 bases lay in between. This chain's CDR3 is CAILVTANYGYTF. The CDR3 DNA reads TGTGCCATCCTCGTTACAGCAAACTATGGCTACACCTTC.

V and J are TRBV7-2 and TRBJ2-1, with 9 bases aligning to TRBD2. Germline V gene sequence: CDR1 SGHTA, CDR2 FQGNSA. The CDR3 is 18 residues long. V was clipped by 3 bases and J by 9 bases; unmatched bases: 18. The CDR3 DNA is TGTGCCAGCAGCTTTTCGGGGGGTTGGCTAGCGGGAAGGTTTGAGCAGTTCTTC. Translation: CASSFSGGWLAGRFEQFF.

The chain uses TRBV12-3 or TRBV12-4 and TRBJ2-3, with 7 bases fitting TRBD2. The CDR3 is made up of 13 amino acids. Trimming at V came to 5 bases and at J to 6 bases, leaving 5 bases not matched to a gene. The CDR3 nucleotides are TGTGCCAGCAGTAGAGCGGGATTCGATACGCAGTATTTT. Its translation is CASSRAGFDTQYF.

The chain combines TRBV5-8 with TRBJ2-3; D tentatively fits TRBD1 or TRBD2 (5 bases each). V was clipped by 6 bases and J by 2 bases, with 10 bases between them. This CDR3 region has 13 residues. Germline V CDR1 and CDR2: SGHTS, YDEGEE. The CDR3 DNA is TGTGCCAGCACCTGGGGGAACACAGATACGCAGTATTTT. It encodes CASTWGNTDTQYF.

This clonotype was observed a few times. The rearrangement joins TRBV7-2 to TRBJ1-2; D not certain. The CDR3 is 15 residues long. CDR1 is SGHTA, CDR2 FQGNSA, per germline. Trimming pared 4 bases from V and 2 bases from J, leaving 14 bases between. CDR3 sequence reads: CASSSVRVRNYGYTF. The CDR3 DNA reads TGTGCCAGCAGCTCAGTCCGGGTACGGAACTATGGCTACACCTTC.

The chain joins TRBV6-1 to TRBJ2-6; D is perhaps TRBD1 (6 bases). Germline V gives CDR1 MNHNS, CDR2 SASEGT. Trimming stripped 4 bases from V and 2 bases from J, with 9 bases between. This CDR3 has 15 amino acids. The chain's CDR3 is CASSGNRAGANVLTF. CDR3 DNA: TGTGCCAGCAGTGGAAACAGGGCTGGGGCCAACGTCCTGACTTTC.

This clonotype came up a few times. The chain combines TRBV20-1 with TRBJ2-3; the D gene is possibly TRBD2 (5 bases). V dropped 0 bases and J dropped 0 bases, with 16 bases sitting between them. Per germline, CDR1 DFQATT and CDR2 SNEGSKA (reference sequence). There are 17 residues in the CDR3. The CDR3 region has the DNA TGCAGTGCTAGAGAGGGCGGGCGACCCTCTAGCACAGATACGCAGTATTTT. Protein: CSAREGGRPSSTDTQYF.

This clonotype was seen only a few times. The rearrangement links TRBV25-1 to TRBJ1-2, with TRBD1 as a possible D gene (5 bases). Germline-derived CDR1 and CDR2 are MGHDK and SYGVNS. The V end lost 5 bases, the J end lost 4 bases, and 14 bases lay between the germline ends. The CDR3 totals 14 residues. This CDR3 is CASSRGGMSYGYTF. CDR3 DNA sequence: TGTGCCAGCAGTCGGGGCGGGATGAGCTATGGCTACACCTTC.

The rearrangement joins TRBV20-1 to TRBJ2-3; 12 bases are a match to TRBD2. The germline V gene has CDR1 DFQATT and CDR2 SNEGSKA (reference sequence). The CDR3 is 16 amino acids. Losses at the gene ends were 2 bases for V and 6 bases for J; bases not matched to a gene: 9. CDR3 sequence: CSARRLAGGAGDTQYF. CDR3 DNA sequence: TGCAGTGCTAGACGGCTAGCGGGAGGGGCTGGGGATACGCAGTATTTT.

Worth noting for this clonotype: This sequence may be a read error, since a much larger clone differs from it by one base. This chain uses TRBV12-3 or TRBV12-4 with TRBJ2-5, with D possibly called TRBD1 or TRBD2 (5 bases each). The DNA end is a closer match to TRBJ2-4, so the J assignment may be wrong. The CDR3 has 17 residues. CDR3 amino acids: CASSSWGSVSTKNIQYF. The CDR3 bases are TGTGCCAGCAGTTCCTGGGGGTCTGTTAGTACCAAAAACATTCAGTACTTC.